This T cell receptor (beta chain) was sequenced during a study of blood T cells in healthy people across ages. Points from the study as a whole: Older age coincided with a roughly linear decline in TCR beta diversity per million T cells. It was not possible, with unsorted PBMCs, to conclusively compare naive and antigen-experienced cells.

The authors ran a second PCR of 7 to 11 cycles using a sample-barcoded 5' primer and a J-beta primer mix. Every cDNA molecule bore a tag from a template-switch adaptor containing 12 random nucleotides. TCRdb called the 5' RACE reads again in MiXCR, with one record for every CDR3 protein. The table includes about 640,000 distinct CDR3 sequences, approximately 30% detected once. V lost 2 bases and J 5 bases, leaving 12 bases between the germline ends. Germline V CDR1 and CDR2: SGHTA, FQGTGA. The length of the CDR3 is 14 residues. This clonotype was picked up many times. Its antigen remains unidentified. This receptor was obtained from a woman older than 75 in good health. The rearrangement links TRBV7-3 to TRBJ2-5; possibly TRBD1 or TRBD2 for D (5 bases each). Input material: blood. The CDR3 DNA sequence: TGTGCCAGCAGCTTACTAGGGACGGGGGAGACCCAGTACTTC. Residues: CASSLLGTGETQYF. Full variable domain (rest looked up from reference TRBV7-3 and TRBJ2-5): GAGVSQTPSNKVTEKGKYVELRCDPISGHTALYWYRQSLGQGPEFLIYFQGTGAADDSGLPNDRFFAVRPEGSVSTLKIQRTERGDSAVYLCASSLLGTGETQYFGPGTRLLVL.